Listed below are T cell receptor beta chains from one sample, sequenced in a study of shared clonotypes between healthy human individuals. Method: immunoSEQ multiplex PCR; TCRdb's copy keeps in-frame clones and lacks some. The data hold about 1.1 million clones, with about 72% observed a single time. Sequences were obtained from memory CD4+ T cells from PBMCs. The receptor set was obtained from a man between 18 and 35 years old in good health. Some clones in this sample may be carry-over from other donors' samples. Each CDR3 is given with its conserved first and last residue.

v_call: TRBV5-6
j_call: TRBJ2-3
cdr3_aa: CASSFAIAGVATDTQYF

v_call: TRBV5-1
j_call: TRBJ1-1
cdr3_aa: CASSDYPGTGGTEAFF

v_call: TRBV7-2
j_call: TRBJ2-7
cdr3_aa: CASKNGQAGAYEQYF

v_call: TRBV19
j_call: TRBJ1-1
cdr3_aa: CASSNVETADTDMNTEAFF

v_call: TRBV7-2
j_call: TRBJ1-2
cdr3_aa: CASSSTGAGYTF

v_call: TRBV9
j_call: TRBJ2-3
cdr3_aa: CASSVGGLADLGTQYF

v_call: TRBV2
j_call: TRBJ2-5
cdr3_aa: CASSGVAGVQETQYF

v_call: TRBV29-1
j_call: TRBJ2-7
cdr3_aa: CSVEEGPYEQYF

v_call: TRBV5-1
j_call: TRBJ2-6
cdr3_aa: CASSLARTGRPSGANVLTF

v_call: TRBV6-6
j_call: TRBJ2-5
cdr3_aa: CASSYGTSGRGEQYF

v_call: TRBV6-1
j_call: TRBJ2-5
cdr3_aa: CASSEPGLAGGETQYF

v_call: TRBV5-1
j_call: TRBJ1-4
cdr3_aa: CASRRETNEKLFF

v_call: TRBV28
j_call: TRBJ2-5
cdr3_aa: CASSPSTGRETQYF

v_call: TRBV11-2
j_call: TRBJ2-3
cdr3_aa: CASSLDVTDTQYF

v_call: TRBV5-1
j_call: TRBJ2-2
cdr3_aa: CASSGTGNTGELFF

v_call: TRBV10-3
j_call: TRBJ2-2
cdr3_aa: CAIRGVGQSTGELFF

v_call: TRBV9
j_call: TRBJ2-1
cdr3_aa: CASSVEGTSYNEQFF

v_call: TRBV7-7
j_call: TRBJ1-2
cdr3_aa: CASSLAYRTPNDYGYTF

v_call: TRBV18
j_call: TRBJ1-1
cdr3_aa: CASSPGTGGYTEAFF

v_call: TRBV11-2
j_call: TRBJ2-7
cdr3_aa: CASSSYRGLFEQYF

v_call: TRBV5-4
j_call: TRBJ2-7
cdr3_aa: CASRDDRGASYEQYF

v_call: TRBV4-1
j_call: TRBJ2-5
cdr3_aa: CASSQVRGGETETQYF

v_call: TRBV28
j_call: TRBJ2-7
cdr3_aa: CASSLAGPPYEQYF

v_call: TRBV5-4
j_call: TRBJ1-1
cdr3_aa: CASSLDRDTEAFF

v_call: TRBV18
j_call: TRBJ2-7
cdr3_aa: CASSRGMAYEQYF

v_call: TRBV9
j_call: TRBJ2-3
cdr3_aa: CASSVEAAGRSDTQYF

v_call: TRBV5-8
j_call: TRBJ2-1
cdr3_aa: CASSLGTLTYNEQFF

v_call: TRBV5-1
j_call: TRBJ1-2
cdr3_aa: CASSWTGGVGYGYTF

v_call: TRBV6-5
j_call: TRBJ1-2
cdr3_aa: CASSPFGQGGYGYTF

v_call: TRBV6-1
j_call: TRBJ1-2
cdr3_aa: CASSEPTGYYGYTF

v_call: TRBV7-3
j_call: TRBJ2-5
cdr3_aa: CASSLNPGETQYF

v_call: TRBV5-1
j_call: TRBJ2-3
cdr3_aa: CASSLGRGLTTDTQYF

v_call: TRBV4-3
j_call: TRBJ2-1
cdr3_aa: CASSQGVSSLPNEQFF

v_call: TRBV6-1
j_call: TRBJ1-5
cdr3_aa: CASSENGYNQPQHF

v_call: TRBV7-3
j_call: TRBJ2-6
cdr3_aa: CASSPGSGQANVLTF

v_call: TRBV19
j_call: TRBJ1-2
cdr3_aa: CATRIGGAKAYGYTF

v_call: TRBV7-8
j_call: TRBJ1-4
cdr3_aa: CASSLVLGRHHEKLFF

v_call: TRBV12-2
j_call: TRBJ1-2
cdr3_aa: CLHRTHGYTF

v_call: TRBV2
j_call: TRBJ2-5
cdr3_aa: CASKAGQPGGETQYF

v_call: TRBV2
j_call: TRBJ2-2
cdr3_aa: CASSELAVTGELFF

v_call: TRBV5-6
j_call: TRBJ1-1
cdr3_aa: CASSPLTGRTTEAFF

v_call: TRBV6-5
j_call: TRBJ2-2
cdr3_aa: CASRQGWNTGELFF

v_call: TRBV29-1
j_call: TRBJ2-4
cdr3_aa: CSVEAGAKNIQYF

v_call: TRBV11-1
j_call: TRBJ1-4
cdr3_aa: CASSSSQGLGEKLFF

v_call: TRBV25-1
j_call: TRBJ2-7
cdr3_aa: CASSVGTRYEQYF

v_call: TRBV21-1
j_call: TRBJ2-1
cdr3_aa: CASTPIPEQFF

v_call: TRBV5-6
j_call: TRBJ2-6
cdr3_aa: CASSPDRGRPGANVLTF

v_call: TRBV30
j_call: TRBJ2-1
cdr3_aa: CAWSETGGGEQFF

v_call: TRBV4-1
j_call: TRBJ2-7
cdr3_aa: CASSRPLGQGTYEQYF

v_call: TRBV10-3
j_call: TRBJ2-6
cdr3_aa: CAISFPEGGANVLTF

v_call: TRBV4-2
j_call: TRBJ2-7
cdr3_aa: CASSPGSSYEQYF

v_call: TRBV2
j_call: TRBJ2-3
cdr3_aa: CASSLLQDPDF

v_call: TRBV5-6
j_call: TRBJ2-7
cdr3_aa: CASSRGLEEQYF

v_call: TRBV4-3
j_call: TRBJ1-2
cdr3_aa: CASSQGGGSGYGYTF

v_call: TRBV5-1
j_call: TRBJ1-5
cdr3_aa: CASSFRGNQPQHF

v_call: TRBV29-1
j_call: TRBJ2-4
cdr3_aa: CSVEDPGVANIQYF

v_call: TRBV5-1
j_call: TRBJ2-3
cdr3_aa: CASSFSGQGGDTQYF

v_call: TRBV4-2
j_call: TRBJ2-2
cdr3_aa: CASSWGLESGELFF